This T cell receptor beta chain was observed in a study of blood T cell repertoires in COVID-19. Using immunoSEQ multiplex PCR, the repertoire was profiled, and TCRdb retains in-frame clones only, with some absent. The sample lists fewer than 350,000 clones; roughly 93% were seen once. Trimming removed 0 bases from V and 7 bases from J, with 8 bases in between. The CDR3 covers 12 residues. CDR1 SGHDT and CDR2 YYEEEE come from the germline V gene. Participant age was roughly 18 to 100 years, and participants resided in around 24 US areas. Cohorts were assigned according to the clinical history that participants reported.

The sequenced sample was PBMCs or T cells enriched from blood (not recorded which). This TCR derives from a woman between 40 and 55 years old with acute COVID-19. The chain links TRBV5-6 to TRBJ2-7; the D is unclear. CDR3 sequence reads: CASSLALGEQYF. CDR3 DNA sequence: TGTGCCAGCAGCTTGGCTCTCGGGGAGCAGTACTTC.